This T cell receptor (beta chain) originates from a study of cytomegalovirus exposure and HLA in healthy donors. 13 Jbeta primers and 60 Vbeta primers were used for the PCR. Per the original methods: Later, an analysis found about 77 million unique TCR beta chains, and approximately 10 million of these were shared. This table comes from immunoSEQ multiplex PCR, and its TCRdb copy is limited to in-frame clones, with some not included. Clone size and V and J calls were adopted from that table, with D and trimming inferred from the DNA. There are fewer than 250,000 clones in the sample; 75% to 80% occur only once, and over 1.5% lies in the top ten. Note on this clone: As yet, its antigen is unknown.

Study-wide results and limits: An ancestry cluster, one associated with Asian ancestry, reportedly showed fewer N-insertions than the roughly 670-donor mean in a later analysis. Certain indistinguishable V segments, among them TRBV6-2 and TRBV6-3, were excluded. A later analysis by the authors found several of the most significant clusters apparently linked to common viral pathogens.

Per germline, CDR1 SEHNR and CDR2 FQNEAQ (reference sequence). CDR3 length: 19 amino acids. With 1 base clipped from V and 7 bases from J, the junction kept 16 bases outside the gene matches. V gene TRBV7-9 combines with J gene TRBJ1-2; 12 bases align to TRBD1. Material: PBMCs. This clonotype was sampled from a male donor in good health and CMV-seronegative. The CDR3 spells CASSLETLLGQGARSGYTF. CDR3 DNA sequence: TGTGCCAGCAGCTTAGAAACTCTTTTGGGACAGGGGGCGCGTAGTGGCTACACCTTC.